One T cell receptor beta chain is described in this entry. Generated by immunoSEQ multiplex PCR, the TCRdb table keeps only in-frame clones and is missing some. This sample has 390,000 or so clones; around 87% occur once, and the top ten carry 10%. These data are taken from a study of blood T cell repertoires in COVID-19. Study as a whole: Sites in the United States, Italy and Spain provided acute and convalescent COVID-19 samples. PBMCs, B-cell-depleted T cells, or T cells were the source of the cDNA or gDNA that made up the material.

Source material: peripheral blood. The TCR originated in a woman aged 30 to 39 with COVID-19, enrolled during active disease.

As DNA, the CDR3 is TGCAGTGCTAGTAATAGGGGGTATAACGAGCAGTACTTC. Protein: CSASNRGYNEQYF. This sequence joins TRBV20-1 and TRBJ2-7; D perhaps matches TRBD1 (6 bases). The V and J ends lost 3 bases and 5 bases respectively, with 14 bases between them. Per germline, CDR1 DFQATT and CDR2 SNEGSKA (reference sequence). This CDR3 is built from 13 residues.